The sample holds a few counts of the clone carrying this T cell receptor beta chain. Its cognate antigen is unknown. TCRdb re-called the 5' RACE reads with MiXCR, one entry per CDR3 protein. The sample yields under 850,000 distinct CDR3 sequences, under 20% seen once. V shed 2 bases, J shed 5 bases, and the junction held 7 bases outside the gene matches. The CDR3 contains 15 residues. Germline values: CDR1 MNHEY, CDR2 SVGEGT. The data were obtained in a study of CD8 T cells in ankylosing spondylitis. Findings and limits, study-wide: Typical of ankylosing spondylitis blood, it appeared, was a TCR beta motif of eight highly homologous variants.

The material sequenced was blood, either unsorted or a sorted T cell fraction (not recorded which). The source of this sequence is a male donor with ankylosing spondylitis. The chain joins TRBV6-2 or TRBV6-3 to TRBJ2-7; 9 bases agree with TRBD1. Here the CDR3 DNA reads TGTGCCAGCAGTTACCCGGGACAGGGATCCAACGAGCAGTACTTC. Protein: CASSYPGQGSNEQYF.